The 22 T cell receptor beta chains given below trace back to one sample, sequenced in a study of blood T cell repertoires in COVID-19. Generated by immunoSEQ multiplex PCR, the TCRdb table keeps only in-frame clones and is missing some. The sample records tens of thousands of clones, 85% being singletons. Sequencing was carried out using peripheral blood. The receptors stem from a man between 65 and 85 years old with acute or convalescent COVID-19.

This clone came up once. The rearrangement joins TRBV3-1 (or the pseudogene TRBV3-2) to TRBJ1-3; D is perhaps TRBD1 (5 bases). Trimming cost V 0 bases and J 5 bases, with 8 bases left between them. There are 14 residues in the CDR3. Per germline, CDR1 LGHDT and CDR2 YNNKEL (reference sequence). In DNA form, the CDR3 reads TGTGCCAGCAGCCAAGAAGGGGCGAGAAACACCATATATTTT. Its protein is CASSQEGARNTIYF.

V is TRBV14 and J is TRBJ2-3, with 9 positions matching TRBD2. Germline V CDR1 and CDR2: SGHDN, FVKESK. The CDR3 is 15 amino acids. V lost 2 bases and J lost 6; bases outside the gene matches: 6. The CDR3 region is CASSQTSGPRDTQYF. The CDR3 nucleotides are TGTGCCAGCAGCCAAACTAGCGGGCCTAGGGATACGCAGTATTTT. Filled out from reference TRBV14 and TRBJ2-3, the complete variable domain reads EAGVTQFPSHSVIEKGQTVTLRCDPISGHDNLYWYRRVMGKEIKFLLHFVKESKQDESGMPNNRFLAERTGGTYSTLKVQPAELEDSGVYFCASSQTSGPRDTQYFGPGTRLTVL.

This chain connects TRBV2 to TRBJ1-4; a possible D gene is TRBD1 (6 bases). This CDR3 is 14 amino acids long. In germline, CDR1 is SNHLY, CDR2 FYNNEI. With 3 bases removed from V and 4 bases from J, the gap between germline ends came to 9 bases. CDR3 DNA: TGTGCCAGCAGTGAGGGCAGGGGTAATGAAAAACTGTTTTTT. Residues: CASSEGRGNEKLFF. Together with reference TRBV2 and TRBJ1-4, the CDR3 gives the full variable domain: EPEVTQTPSHQVTQMGQEVILRCVPISNHLYFYWYRQILGQKVEFLVSFYNNEISEKSEIFDDQFSVERPDGSNFTLKIRSTKLEDSAMYFCASSEGRGNEKLFFGSGTQLSVL.

CDR3 DNA: TGTGCCAGCAGCTTGGACGTCGGGAAAAAAGAGACCCAGTACTTC. This encodes CASSLDVGKKETQYF. The chain recombines TRBV5-6 with TRBJ2-5; D possibly corresponds to TRBD2 (5 bases). In germline, CDR1 is SGHDT, CDR2 YYEEEE. The V gene lost 0 bases and the J gene lost 3 bases, with 12 bases spanning the gap. This CDR3 is 15 amino acids long.

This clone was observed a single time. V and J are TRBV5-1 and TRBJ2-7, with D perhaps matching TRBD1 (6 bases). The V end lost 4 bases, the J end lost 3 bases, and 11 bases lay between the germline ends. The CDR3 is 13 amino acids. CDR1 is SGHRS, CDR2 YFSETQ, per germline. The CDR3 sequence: CASSLRQDYEQYF. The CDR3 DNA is TGCGCCAGCAGCCTTAGACAGGACTACGAGCAGTACTTC.

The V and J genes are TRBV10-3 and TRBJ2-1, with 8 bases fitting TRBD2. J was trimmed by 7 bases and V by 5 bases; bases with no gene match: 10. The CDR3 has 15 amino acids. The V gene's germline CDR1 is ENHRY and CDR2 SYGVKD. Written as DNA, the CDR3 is TGTGCCATCAGTCCAAGCGGGGGCCCTAGGAATGAGCAGTTCTTC. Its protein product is CAISPSGGPRNEQFF.

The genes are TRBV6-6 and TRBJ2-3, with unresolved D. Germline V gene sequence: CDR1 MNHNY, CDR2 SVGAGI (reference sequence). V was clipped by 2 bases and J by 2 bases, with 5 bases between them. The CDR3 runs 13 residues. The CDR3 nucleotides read TGTGCCAGCAGTTACGAACTCACAGATACGCAGTATTTT. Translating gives CASSYELTDTQYF.

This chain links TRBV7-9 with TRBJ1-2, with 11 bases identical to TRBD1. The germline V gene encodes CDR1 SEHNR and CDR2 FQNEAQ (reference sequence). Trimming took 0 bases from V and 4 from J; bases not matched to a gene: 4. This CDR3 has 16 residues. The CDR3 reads CASSLAGTGGGYGYTF. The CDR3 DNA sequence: TGTGCCAGCAGCTTAGCGGGGACAGGGGGAGGCTATGGCTACACCTTC.

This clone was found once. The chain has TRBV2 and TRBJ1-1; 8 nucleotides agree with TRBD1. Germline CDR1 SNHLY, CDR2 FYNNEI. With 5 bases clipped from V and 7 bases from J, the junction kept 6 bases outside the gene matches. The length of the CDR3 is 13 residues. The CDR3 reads CASSKTGVDEAFF. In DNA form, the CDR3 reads TGTGCCAGCAGTAAGACAGGGGTGGATGAAGCTTTCTTT.

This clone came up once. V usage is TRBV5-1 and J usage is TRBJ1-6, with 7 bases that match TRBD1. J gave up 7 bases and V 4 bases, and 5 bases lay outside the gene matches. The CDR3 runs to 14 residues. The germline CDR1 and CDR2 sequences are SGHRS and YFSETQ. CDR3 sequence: CASSTGTVNSPLHF. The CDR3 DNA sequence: TGCGCCAGCAGCACCGGGACAGTGAATTCACCCCTCCACTTT.

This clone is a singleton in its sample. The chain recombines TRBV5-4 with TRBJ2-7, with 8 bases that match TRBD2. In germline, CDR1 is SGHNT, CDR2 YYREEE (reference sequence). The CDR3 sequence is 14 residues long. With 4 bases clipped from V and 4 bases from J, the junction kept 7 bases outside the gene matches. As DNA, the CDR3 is TGTGCCAGCAGCACCTATAGCGGGGCTTACGAGCAGTACTTC. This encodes CASSTYSGAYEQYF.

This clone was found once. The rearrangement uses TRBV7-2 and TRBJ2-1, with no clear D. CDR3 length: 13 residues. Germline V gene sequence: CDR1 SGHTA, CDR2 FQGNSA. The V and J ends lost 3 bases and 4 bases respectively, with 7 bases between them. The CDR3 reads CASSFPFYNEQFF. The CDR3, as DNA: TGTGCCAGCAGCTTCCCCTTTTACAATGAGCAGTTCTTC.

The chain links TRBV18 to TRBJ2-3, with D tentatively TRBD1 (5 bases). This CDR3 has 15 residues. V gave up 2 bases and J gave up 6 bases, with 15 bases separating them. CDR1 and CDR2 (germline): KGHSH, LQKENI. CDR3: CASSPEKGIMDTQYF. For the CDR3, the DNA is TGTGCCAGCTCACCAGAAAAGGGGATAATGGATACGCAGTATTTT.

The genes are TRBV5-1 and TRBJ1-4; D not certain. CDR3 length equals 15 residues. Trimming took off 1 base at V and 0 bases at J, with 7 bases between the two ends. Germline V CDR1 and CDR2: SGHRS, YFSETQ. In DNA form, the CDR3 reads TGCGCCAGCAGCTTGCGCACAGCAACTAATGAAAAACTGTTTTTT. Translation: CASSLRTATNEKLFF.

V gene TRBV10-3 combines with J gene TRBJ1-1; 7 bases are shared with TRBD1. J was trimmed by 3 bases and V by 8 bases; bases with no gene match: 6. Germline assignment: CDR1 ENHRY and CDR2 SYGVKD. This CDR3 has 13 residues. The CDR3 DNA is TGTGCCATCGGGGCCACAGGGGACACTGAAGCTTTCTTT. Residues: CAIGATGDTEAFF.

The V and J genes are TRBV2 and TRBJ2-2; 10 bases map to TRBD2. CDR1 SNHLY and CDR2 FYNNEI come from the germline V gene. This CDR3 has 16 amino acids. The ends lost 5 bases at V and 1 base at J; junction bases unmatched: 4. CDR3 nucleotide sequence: TGTGCCAGCAGTAAGGAGCGGGGGGGGAACACCGGGGAGCTGTTTTTT. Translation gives CASSKERGGNTGELFF.

CDR3 region: CASSLGIEGRAFF. CDR3 sequence (DNA): TGTGCCAGCAGCTTAGGTATTGAAGGGAGGGCTTTCTTT. The chain uses TRBV11-2 and TRBJ1-1; D is undetermined. V lost 1 base and J lost 11, with 14 bases in between. Germline-derived CDR1 and CDR2 are SGHAT and FQNNGV. The CDR3 totals 13 residues.

DNA of the CDR3: TGCGCCAGCAGCCTAAATGGGGTAGGACAGACGAAAAACATTCAGTACTTC. It encodes CASSLNGVGQTKNIQYF. V is TRBV4-1 and J is TRBJ2-4; TRBD1 is a possible D gene (6 bases). Germline loops: CDR1 MGHRA, CDR2 YSYEKL. Trimming took off 4 bases at V and 4 bases at J, with 20 bases between the two ends. CDR3 length: 17 amino acids.

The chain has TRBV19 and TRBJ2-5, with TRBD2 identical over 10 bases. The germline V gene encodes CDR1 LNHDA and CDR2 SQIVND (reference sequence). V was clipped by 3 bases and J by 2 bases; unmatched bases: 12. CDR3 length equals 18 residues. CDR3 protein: CASSIRLAGDVSQETQYF. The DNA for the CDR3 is TGTGCCAGTAGTATTCGCCTAGCGGGGGACGTCAGTCAAGAGACCCAGTACTTC.

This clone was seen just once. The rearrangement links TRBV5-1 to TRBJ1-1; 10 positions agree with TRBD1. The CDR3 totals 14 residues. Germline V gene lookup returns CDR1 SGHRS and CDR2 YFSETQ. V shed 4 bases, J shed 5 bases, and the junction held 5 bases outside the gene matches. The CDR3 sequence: CASSRDRGQTEAFF. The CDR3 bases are TGCGCCAGCAGCCGGGACAGGGGCCAAACTGAAGCTTTCTTT.

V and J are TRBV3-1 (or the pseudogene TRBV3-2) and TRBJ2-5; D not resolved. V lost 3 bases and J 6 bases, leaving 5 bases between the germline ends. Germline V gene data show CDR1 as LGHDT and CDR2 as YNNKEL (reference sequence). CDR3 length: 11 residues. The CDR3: CASSHSQTQYF. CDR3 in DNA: TGTGCCAGCAGCCATAGCCAGACCCAGTACTTC.

The CDR3 spells CASSSGGETQYF. The CDR3 DNA sequence: TGTGCCAGCAGCTCAGGGGGGGAGACCCAGTACTTC. J is TRBJ2-5 and V is TRBV11-2, with D perhaps matching TRBD1 (7 bases). Trimming removed 4 bases from V and 5 bases from J, with 8 bases in between. The CDR3 extends over 12 amino acids. The germline gives CDR1 SGHAT, CDR2 FQNNGV.